This T cell receptor beta chain was sequenced in a study of blood T cell repertoires in COVID-19 (dated by TCRdb to 2020 to 2022). In terms of the full investigation: Samples covering the acute and convalescent phases of COVID-19 were provided by collaborators in the United States, Italy and Spain. Deeply sampled blood TCRbeta repertoires from subjects exposed to, actively infected with, or recovered from COVID-19 were included in the dataset. The material from the prospective study consisted of cDNA or gDNA derived from T cells, B-cell-depleted T cells, or PBMCs. A freely available public database, intended as a resource for researchers studying the immune response to SARS-CoV-2, is where the repertoires were released. Sample metadata almost always included a de-identified subject ID, COVID-19 status, age in years and sex. Where available, HLA class I and class II types were obtained from metadata supplied by the sample provider rather than from assay-based typing. The samples were drawn from two sources: the first 160 participants of the ongoing ImmuneRACE study, and 950 to 1,500 subjects contributed by 6 global collaborators.

TCRbeta CDR3 regions were amplified from genomic DNA using the immunoSEQ Assay, a bias-controlled multiplex PCR. Per the authors' processing: Within the assay, amplification of reference gene primers was used to estimate how many nucleated cells each sample contained. To quantify the absolute abundance of each unique TCRbeta CDR3 rearrangement, sequence reads were collapsed and filtered. For each sample, productive Simpson clonality was calculated as the square root of Simpson's diversity index across productive rearrangements. TCRdb mirrors the immuneACCESS table, restricted to in-frame sequences. Some clones are absent from its copies; in checked studies, under half trace to an unresolved V gene, and the reason for the others is unknown. Clone size and the V and J calls come from that table; the DNA yielded D and trimming. This sample is represented by roughly 110,000 clones; roughly four fifths of them were singletons. Of the sample, 6.2% falls within the top ten clones.

A remark on this clone: Its antigen target is currently unknown. Base qualities are missing; no much larger clone stands one base away.

V trim: 3 bases; J trim: 3 bases; unmatched bases: 3. The CDR3 covers 16 residues, taking in both the cysteine and the phenylalanine. The kept DNA is CDR3 alone, 48 bases in frame from the first base. The germline V gene encodes CDR1 SGDLS and CDR2 YYNGEE. What the authors observed across the whole study: The quantity of clinical and demographic metadata differed by source and by participant and was supplied without curation.

One collaborating source in Seattle enrolled patients while the patients were actively infected and followed the patients over time throughout the course of disease. Each collaborating institution followed its own protocols to collect whole blood in K2EDTA tubes. For TCRbeta analysis, collaborators shipped samples in one of three forms: frozen whole blood, isolated PBMCs, or DNA extracted from either of those sample types. This receptor chain uses TRBV9 and TRBJ2-1, and 13 bases in between align with TRBD2. Sample: peripheral blood. This TCR came from a man at least 80 years old with COVID-19, enrolled during active disease. The sequenced DNA: TGTGCCAGCAGCGGCCGACTAGCGGGAGGCTACAATGAGCAGTTCTTC. It translates as CASSGRLAGGYNEQFF.